These T cell receptor beta chains were read from a single sample in a study of monozygotic twins with inflammatory bowel disease. Each CDR3 protein gets one entry in TCRdb, which reprocessed the 5' RACE reads and gives no DNA. The listing contains some 300,000 distinct CDR3 sequences. The specimen was blood. The source is a human donor with ulcerative colitis or Crohn's disease, or a healthy co-twin of an affected twin (not recorded which). Each CDR3 is given with its conserved first and last residue.

v_call	j_call	cdr3_aa
TRBV4-3	TRBJ2-5	CASSRSGVGQETQYF
TRBV12-3/TRBV12-4	TRBJ2-6	CASSPGTGGGGANVLTF
TRBV18	TRBJ2-1	CASSPMGAHGYNEQFF
TRBV7-9	TRBJ1-2	CASSLEGRKAGYTF
TRBV12-3/TRBV12-4	TRBJ2-3	CASSSGSSTDTQYF
TRBV7-2	TRBJ2-3	CATWASGSTDTQYF
TRBV6-2/TRBV6-3	TRBJ2-7	CASSQLALNYEQYF
TRBV7-9	TRBJ2-2	CASSSRVTGELFF
TRBV7-2	TRBJ2-6	CASPPQGTGANVLTF
TRBV27	TRBJ2-7	CASSLSVGVHEQYF
TRBV28	TRBJ1-2	CASNRKDRAGYTF
TRBV4-2	TRBJ2-7	CASSQVIRGSPYEQYF
TRBV30	TRBJ2-3	CACPKPPQDTQYF
TRBV2	TRBJ2-3	CASRGGLVPDTQYF
TRBV6-5	TRBJ2-5	CASSQGMAQYF
TRBV12-3/TRBV12-4	TRBJ1-4	CASSPTGYEKLFF
TRBV6-5	TRBJ2-1	CASSYRDSSYNEQFF